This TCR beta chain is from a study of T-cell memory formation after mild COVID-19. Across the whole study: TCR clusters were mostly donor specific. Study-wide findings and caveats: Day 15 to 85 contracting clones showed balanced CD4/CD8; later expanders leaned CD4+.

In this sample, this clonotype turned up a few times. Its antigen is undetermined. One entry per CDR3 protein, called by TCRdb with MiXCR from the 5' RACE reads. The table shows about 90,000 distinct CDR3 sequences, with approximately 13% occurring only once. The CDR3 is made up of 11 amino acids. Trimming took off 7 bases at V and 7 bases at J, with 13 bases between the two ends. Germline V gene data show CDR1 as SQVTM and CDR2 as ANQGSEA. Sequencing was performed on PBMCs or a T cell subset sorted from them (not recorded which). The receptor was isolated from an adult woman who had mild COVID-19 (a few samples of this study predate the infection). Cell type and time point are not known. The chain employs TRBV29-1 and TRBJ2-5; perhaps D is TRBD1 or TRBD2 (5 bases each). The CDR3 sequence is CSAWDVGTQYF. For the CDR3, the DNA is TGCAGCGCCTGGGACGTCGGGACCCAGTACTTC.